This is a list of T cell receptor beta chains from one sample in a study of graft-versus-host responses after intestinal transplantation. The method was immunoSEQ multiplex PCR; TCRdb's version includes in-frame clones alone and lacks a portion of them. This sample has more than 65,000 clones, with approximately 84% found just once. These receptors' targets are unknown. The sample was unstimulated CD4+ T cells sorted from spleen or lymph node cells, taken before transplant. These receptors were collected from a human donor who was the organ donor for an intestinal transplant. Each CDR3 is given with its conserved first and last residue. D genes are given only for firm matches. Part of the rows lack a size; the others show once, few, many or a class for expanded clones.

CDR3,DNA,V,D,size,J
CASSAGTTGNTIYF,TGTGCCAGCAGCGCCGGGACAACGGGAAACACCATATATTTT,TRBV6-1,NA,NA,TRBJ1-3
CASGLRGGSGYTF,TGTGCCAGTGGCTTGAGGGGCGGAAGTGGCTACACCTTC,TRBV5-8,NA,NA,TRBJ1-2
CASSLVDRVFGELFF,TGTGCCAGCAGTTTGGTGGACAGGGTTTTCGGGGAGCTGTTTTTT,TRBV28,TRBD1,NA,TRBJ2-2
CASSPQTPGGSPLHF,TGTGCCAGCTCACCTCAAACCCCGGGAGGCTCACCCCTCCACTTT,TRBV18,NA,NA,TRBJ1-6
CAWRTGGRKNYGYTF,TGTGCCTGGAGGACAGGGGGTAGGAAAAACTATGGCTACACCTTC,TRBV30,TRBD1,NA,TRBJ1-2
CASGERTEQFF,TGTGCCAGCGGTGAGAGAACTGAGCAGTTCTTC,TRBV2,NA,NA,TRBJ2-1
CASSQQGYGYTF,TGTGCCAGCAGTCAACAGGGGTATGGCTACACCTTC,TRBV28,TRBD1,few,TRBJ1-2
CASSYREIGYGYTF,TGTGCCAGCAGTTACAGGGAGATCGGCTATGGCTACACCTTC,TRBV6-5,NA,NA,TRBJ1-2
CASSLDRGNTEAFF,TGCGCCAGCAGCTTGGACAGGGGTAACACTGAAGCTTTCTTT,TRBV5-1,TRBD1,NA,TRBJ1-1
CASTGLALAGEGEQFF,TGCGCCAGCACCGGGTTAGCACTAGCGGGGGAGGGTGAGCAGTTCTTC,TRBV5-1,TRBD2,NA,TRBJ2-1